Listed below are T cell receptor beta chains from one sample, sequenced in a study of T cell responses to AZD1222 COVID-19 vaccine. TCRdb's copy holds only in-frame clones and misses some; the assay was immunoSEQ multiplex PCR. The sample yields over 85,000 clones, about 94% seen once. Source: peripheral blood, taken 28 days after the second AZD1222 dose. The receptors stem from an adult who received the AZD1222 COVID-19 vaccine. Both conserved end residues are trimmed from each CDR3.

TRBV2 ASRDRTGGSGNTIY
TRBV30 AYVLGQGFNEQY
TRBV18 ASSPGGADTEAF
TRBV6-5 ASSYSLQDSPLH
TRBV6-5 ASSLQGLGNQPQH
TRBV5-1 ASSSGTGGVAYGYT
TRBV7-9 ASSPLSGASNTIY
TRBV11-2 ASRRRTADGQNYGYT
TRBV7-9 ASSLVVGTPEQY
TRBV6-1 ASSEAQAGGGEQF
TRBV29-1 SVYRGTTDTQY
TRBV29-1 SVRLGSTNNSPLH
TRBV6-6 ASSYGAGSTYEQY
TRBV28 ASEGGNYGYT
TRBV5-6 ASSFWTATITYYGYT
TRBV4-2 ASSRINRVGLLNYGYT
TRBV18 ASSPDRGYGYT
TRBV2 ASSYQSRAIEAF
TRBV9 ASSTSTGDEQY
TRBV18 ASSSVGQNTEAF
TRBV21-1 ASSKRNRNYGYT
TRBV10-1 ASSENIGGLTTGELF
TRBV28 ASTVGRHQPQH
TRBV6-5 ASISGGNYGYT
TRBV18 ASSRQSSYNEQF
TRBV18 ASSLYGTYSGNTIY
TRBV5-1 ASSAMLGSSYNEQF